What follows are 20 T cell receptor beta chains derived from one specimen sequenced in a study of blood T cell repertoires in COVID-19. Profiling relied on immunoSEQ multiplex PCR, and the TCRdb table lists in-frame clones only, not all of them. The sample lists some 150,000 clones, 80% to 85% occurring once. Source material: peripheral blood. All receptors derive from a woman aged 60-75 years with active or convalescent COVID-19.

V gene TRBV10-3 combines with J gene TRBJ2-3, with 14 positions matching TRBD2. This CDR3 spans 15 amino acids. V lost 6 bases, J lost 3 bases, and 2 bases stayed unmatched. In germline, CDR1 is ENHRY, CDR2 SYGVKD. DNA for the CDR3: TGTGCCATCAGGACTAGCGGGGGGGCAACAGATACGCAGTATTTT. This translates into CAIRTSGGATDTQYF.

The rearrangement links TRBV6-5 to TRBJ2-7, with TRBD2 matching over 8 bases. CDR1 and CDR2 (germline): MNHEY, SVGAGI. This CDR3 is 14 amino acids long. V gave up 4 bases and J gave up 2 bases; unmatched junction bases: 4. The CDR3 loop reads CASSFSGVTYEQYF. The DNA for the CDR3 is TGTGCCAGCAGTTTTAGCGGGGTTACCTACGAGCAGTACTTC.

The rearrangement uses TRBV12-3 or TRBV12-4 and TRBJ1-2; D is unresolved. The CDR3 spans 12 residues. The V end lost 3 bases, the J end lost 4 bases, and 6 bases lay between the germline ends. CDR3 in DNA: TGTGCCAGCAGTTTTGAGGGCTATGGCTACACCTTC. Its protein product is CASSFEGYGYTF.

This clone has only a few counts. The rearrangement uses TRBV7-9 and TRBJ1-2; the match to TRBD1 covers 8 bases. The germline V gene has CDR1 SEHNR and CDR2 FQNEAQ (reference sequence). The CDR3 spans 15 residues. Unmatched junction bases numbered 5, after V lost 0 bases and J lost 5 bases. CDR3: CASSLARTGWYGYTF. DNA of the CDR3: TGTGCCAGCAGCTTAGCTCGGACAGGGTGGTATGGCTACACCTTC. Full variable domain (outside the CDR3, taken from reference TRBV7-9 and TRBJ1-2): DTGVSQNPRHKITKRGQNVTFRCDPISEHNRLYWYRQTLGQGPEFLTYFQNEAQLEKSRLLSDRFSAERPKGSFSTLEIQRTEQGDSAMYLCASSLARTGWYGYTFGSGTRLTVV.

The chain recombines TRBV5-1 with TRBJ2-2; D possibly corresponds to TRBD1 (6 bases). The CDR3 runs to 13 residues. V lost 3 bases, J lost 4 bases, and 7 bases lay in between. Germline V gene data show CDR1 as SGHRS and CDR2 as YFSETQ. CDR3 sequence (DNA): TGCGCCAGCAGCTCGGACAGCACCGGGGAGCTGTTTTTT. Amino acid sequence: CASSSDSTGELFF.

A note on this clone: Other DNA sequences in this specimen translate into the identical CDR3. This chain connects TRBV2 to TRBJ1-1; D not resolved. The length of the CDR3 is 14 residues. The germline V gene encodes CDR1 SNHLY and CDR2 FYNNEI. Trimming cost V 2 bases and J 1 base, with 8 bases left between them. The DNA for the CDR3 is TGTGCCAGCAGTGAACGTCGGGGGAACACTGAAGCTTTCTTT. This translates into CASSERRGNTEAFF.

The chain recombines TRBV7-3 with TRBJ2-1, with 12 bases matching TRBD2. Trimming cost V 0 bases and J 4 bases; bases outside gene matches: 1. The germline V gene encodes CDR1 SGHTA and CDR2 FQGTGA. This CDR3 region has 16 residues. CDR3 region: CASSLTGLAGYNEQFF. For the CDR3, the DNA is TGTGCCAGCAGCTTAACAGGACTAGCGGGATACAATGAGCAGTTCTTC.

The chain joins TRBV11-1 to TRBJ2-3, with D possibly TRBD1 on 5 matching bases. The ends were cut back, 1 base at V and 2 bases at J, with 10 bases in the middle. Germline loops: CDR1 SGHAT, CDR2 FQDESV (reference sequence). This CDR3 contains 15 residues. The CDR3 region is CASSLGRQNTDTQYF. In nucleotides, the CDR3 is TGTGCCAGCAGCTTAGGGAGACAGAACACAGATACGCAGTATTTT.

This chain joins TRBV6-5 and TRBJ2-1, with TRBD2 matching 13 bases. After removal of 4 bases from V and 9 bases from J, the junction contained 3 bases not matched to a gene. The CDR3 has 14 residues. Germline V lookup: CDR1 MNHEY, CDR2 SVGAGI. This CDR3 is CASSWTSGSGEQFF. The DNA of the CDR3 is TGTGCCAGCAGTTGGACTAGCGGGAGCGGTGAGCAGTTCTTC.

CDR3 region: CASSILEDLMNTEAFF. CDR3 nucleotides: TGTGCCAGCAGTATCTTGGAGGATCTCATGAACACTGAAGCTTTCTTT. The chain is built from TRBV28 and TRBJ1-1; D is uncertain. Looked up from germline, CDR1 is MDHEN and CDR2 is SYDVKM. Trimming removed 5 bases at V and 0 bases at J, with 16 bases between. This CDR3 has 16 residues.

The rearrangement links TRBV9 to TRBJ1-3; D is perhaps TRBD1 (6 bases). CDR1 is SGDLS, CDR2 YYNGEE, per germline. This CDR3 comprises 15 residues. The germline V and J ends were trimmed by 3 bases and 2 bases, with 12 bases remaining between them. The CDR3 loop is CASSARDNPGNTIYF. CDR3 nucleotides: TGTGCCAGCAGCGCCCGGGACAATCCTGGAAACACCATATATTTT. The full variable domain, its missing parts supplied by reference TRBV9 and TRBJ1-3, is DSGVTQTPKHLITATGQRVTLRCSPRSGDLSVYWYQQSLDQGLQFLIQYYNGEERAKGNILERFSAQQFPDLHSELNLSSLELGDSALYFCASSARDNPGNTIYFGEGSWLTVV.

The chain combines TRBV19 with TRBJ1-5; possible D gene TRBD1, 6 bases. This CDR3 contains 18 residues. The germline V gene has CDR1 LNHDA and CDR2 SQIVND (reference sequence). Trimming removed 1 base at V and 0 bases at J, with 16 bases between. CDR3 sequence: CASSIAAPTGFSNQPQHF. CDR3 bases: TGTGCCAGTAGTATAGCAGCCCCGACAGGATTTAGCAATCAGCCCCAGCATTTT.

The table lists this clone with a count of one. The chain couples TRBV6-1 to TRBJ1-2; 10 positions agree with TRBD1. CDR3 size: 16 residues. Germline V gene sequence: CDR1 MNHNS, CDR2 SASEGT. J gave up 4 bases and V 4 bases, and 9 bases lay outside the gene matches. The CDR3 DNA is TGTGCCAGCAGTGGAGGGGACAGGGGCGCGGGCTATGGCTACACCTTC. Translated, it gives CASSGGDRGAGYGYTF.

This rearrangement joins TRBV27 to TRBJ2-1, with TRBD2 matching 9 bases. This CDR3 has 13 amino acids. J gave up 14 bases and V 3 bases, and 8 bases lay outside the gene matches. Germline V gives CDR1 MNHEY, CDR2 SMNVEV (reference sequence). DNA of the CDR3: TGTGCCAGCAGTTTCCGACGACTAGCGGAGAAGTTCTTC. Translated: CASSFRRLAEKFF.

This clone has a single count. The chain couples TRBV7-9 to TRBJ2-1; 9 bases map to TRBD1. After removal of 4 bases from V and 15 bases from J, the junction contained 10 bases not matched to a gene. Germline CDR1 is SEHNR and CDR2 is FQNEAQ (reference sequence). The CDR3 is 13 residues long. The CDR3 loop is CASSSGTGRVRFF. CDR3 nucleotides: TGTGCCAGCAGCTCAGGGACAGGGCGGGTTCGGTTCTTC. The whole variable domain, remainder taken from reference TRBV7-9 and TRBJ2-1, is DTGVSQNPRHKITKRGQNVTFRCDPISEHNRLYWYRQTLGQGPEFLTYFQNEAQLEKSRLLSDRFSAERPKGSFSTLEIQRTEQGDSAMYLCASSSGTGRVRFFGPGTRLTVL.

The V and J genes are TRBV3-1 (or the pseudogene TRBV3-2) and TRBJ2-1; 7 nucleotides align to TRBD1. The CDR3 contains 15 residues. The J segment lost 9 bases and the V segment lost 0 bases, leaving 8 bases of the junction unmatched. Germline V gene lookup returns CDR1 LGHDT and CDR2 YNNKEL (reference sequence). The DNA of the CDR3 is TGTGCCAGCAGCCAAGACCAGGGGGTTGGAGGTGAGCAGTTCTTC. Its protein is CASSQDQGVGGEQFF.

This clone has a single count. The genes are TRBV4-3 and TRBJ2-3; the D gene is possibly TRBD1 (5 bases). Germline assignment: CDR1 LGHNA and CDR2 YSLEER. The length of the CDR3 is 14 residues. Trimming took off 0 bases at V and 7 bases at J, with 11 bases between the two ends. The CDR3 nucleotides are TGCGCCAGCAGCCAAGATAGGGGCATAAATACGCAGTATTTT. It encodes CASSQDRGINTQYF.

The CDR3: CASTGRSNYGYTF. The CDR3 region has the DNA TGTGCCAGCACAGGGCGATCCAACTATGGCTACACCTTC. The V gene is TRBV12-3 or TRBV12-4, the J gene TRBJ1-2; the D gene is possibly TRBD1 (5 bases). The CDR3 runs 13 residues. The V and J ends lost 7 bases and 2 bases respectively, with 11 bases between them.

The V and J genes are TRBV19 and TRBJ1-2, with 9 nucleotides matching TRBD1. The CDR3 is made up of 15 amino acids. The germline V gene encodes CDR1 LNHDA and CDR2 SQIVND (reference sequence). Germline trimming cut 7 bases from V and 3 bases from J; bases unmatched to any gene: 9. CDR3 protein: CASTKRDRADYGYTF. The CDR3 nucleotides are TGTGCCAGTACCAAAAGGGACAGGGCCGACTATGGCTACACCTTC.

The chain uses TRBV27 and TRBJ2-3, with 12 bases lining up with TRBD2. The CDR3 has 18 residues. V gave up 6 bases and J gave up 6 bases; unmatched junction bases: 16. Germline V gives CDR1 MNHEY, CDR2 SMNVEV (reference sequence). CDR3 DNA: TGTGCCAGCAGCTGGGTCCTAGCGGGGGGGCCATCTATCGATACGCAGTATTTT. It yields the protein CASSWVLAGGPSIDTQYF.